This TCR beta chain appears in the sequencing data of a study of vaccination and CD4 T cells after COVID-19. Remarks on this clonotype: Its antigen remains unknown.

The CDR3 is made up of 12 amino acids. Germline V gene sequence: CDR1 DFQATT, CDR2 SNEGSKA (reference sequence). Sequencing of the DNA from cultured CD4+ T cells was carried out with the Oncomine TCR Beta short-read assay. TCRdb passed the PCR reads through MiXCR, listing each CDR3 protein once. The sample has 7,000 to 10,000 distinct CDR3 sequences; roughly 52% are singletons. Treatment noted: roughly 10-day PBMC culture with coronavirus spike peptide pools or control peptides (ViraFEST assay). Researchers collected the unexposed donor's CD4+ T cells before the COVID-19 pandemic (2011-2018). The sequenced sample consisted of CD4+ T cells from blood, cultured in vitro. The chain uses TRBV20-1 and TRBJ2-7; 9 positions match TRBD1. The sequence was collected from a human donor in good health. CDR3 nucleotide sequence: TGCAGCCCACAGGGGGCTTCCTACGAGCAGTACTTC. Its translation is CSPQGASYEQYF.